This T cell receptor (beta chain) came from a study of PD-1 blockade in classical Hodgkin lymphoma. As for the study in general: With a 2-week interval, patients received intravenous nivolumab at 3 mg/kg.

Time point defined: cycle 4 day 1 (C4D1), after about 6 weeks of nivolumab. Every patient experienced relapse after autologous stem cell transplantation, and brentuximab vedotin exposure varied. Trimming took 1 base from V and 4 from J, leaving 9 bases between them. Per germline, CDR1 SGHNT and CDR2 YYREEE (reference sequence). The CDR3 loop spans 13 amino acids. Study-level results: Lower baseline TCR diversity marked trial partial responders and progressors. Patients starting nivolumab less than 1 year after ASCT had lower diversity and were excluded from later analyses.

With respect to this clone: Its target is unknown.

Produced via immunoSEQ multiplex PCR; TCRdb's table is partial and in-frame only. This sample has about 31,000 clones; around 85% occur once, and the top ten carry roughly 17%. The sample consisted of peripheral blood mononuclear cells (PBMCs), taken before the fourth cycle of nivolumab. The chain joins TRBV5-4 to TRBJ2-7, with D tentatively TRBD2 (5 bases). This receptor was taken from a human donor with classical Hodgkin lymphoma. The CDR3 region is CASSLLPGYEQYV. The CDR3 DNA reads as TGTGCCAGCAGCTTGCTCCCGGGATACGAGCAGTACGTC.